These 29 T cell receptor beta chains share one sample of origin, sequenced in a study of OX40 agonist ivuxolimab in advanced cancers. The library was built by means of the immunoSEQ multiplex PCR assay. TCRdb took over this immuneACCESS table, retaining in-frame rearrangements with V and J assigned. Such tables are incomplete; in checked studies, under half of the missing clones stem from an unresolved V gene, and the remainder is unexplained. The sample profile shows about 55,000 clones; about 90% of them were found once. The leading ten clones occupy roughly 13% of the sample. The material was CD4+ or CD8+ T cells sorted from blood, obtained in a trial of the OX40 agonist ivuxolimab. The receptor source for this set is an adult with an advanced solid tumor such as melanoma, head and neck, liver or kidney cancer.

The chain is built from TRBV9 and TRBJ1-2; unclear D gene. The V end was cut by 4 bases, the J end by 1 base, with 11 bases between. This CDR3 region has 14 residues. Germline V gene sequence: CDR1 SGDLS, CDR2 YYNGEE. The DNA of the CDR3 is TGTGCCAGCAGCCCCGGGTTATTTAACTATGGCTACACCTTC. It encodes CASSPGLFNYGYTF.

V and J are TRBV19 and TRBJ2-5, with 7 bases identical to TRBD1. J was trimmed by 6 bases and V by 4 bases; bases with no gene match: 8. Germline V gives CDR1 LNHDA, CDR2 SQIVND (reference sequence). The CDR3 spans 14 residues. The CDR3 loop is CASSTATGRKTQYF. CDR3 DNA sequence: TGTGCCAGTAGTACAGCGACAGGGCGGAAGACCCAGTACTTC.

The chain couples TRBV5-1 to TRBJ2-1; D ambiguous. Deletions cut 2 bases from V and 5 bases from J, with 2 bases between. The CDR3 spans 11 residues. Germline V gene sequence: CDR1 SGHRS, CDR2 YFSETQ. CDR3 in DNA: TGCGCCAGCAGCTTCGACAATGAGCAGTTCTTC. This encodes CASSFDNEQFF.

The chain is built from TRBV19 and TRBJ2-7; D is uncertain. In germline, CDR1 is LNHDA, CDR2 SQIVND (reference sequence). This CDR3 is 14 amino acids long. With 5 bases removed from V and 1 base from J, the gap between germline ends came to 12 bases. The CDR3 DNA follows: TGTGCCAGTAGTGCCCCCCACCAATCCTACGAGCAGTACTTC. Encoded protein: CASSAPHQSYEQYF.

CDR3 DNA: TGTGCCAGCAGCTTACAGGGTCAGCTCTACAATGAGCAGTTCTTC. This sequence encodes CASSLQGQLYNEQFF. The chain uses TRBV7-3 and TRBJ2-1; perhaps TRBD1 as D (5 bases). CDR1 SGHTA and CDR2 FQGTGA come from the germline V gene. Trimming took 2 bases from V and 3 from J, leaving 11 bases between them. This CDR3 has 15 amino acids.

With respect to this clone: The sample carries other DNA sequences with the same CDR3. The chain has TRBV30 and TRBJ1-1, with unresolved D. V lost 0 bases and J lost 1, with 6 bases in between. The germline V gene has CDR1 GTSNPN and CDR2 SVGIG (reference sequence). The CDR3 consists of 13 residues. CDR3 sequence reads: CAWSVPGNTEAFF. The CDR3 DNA follows: TGTGCCTGGAGTGTACCCGGGAACACTGAAGCTTTCTTT.

The J gene is TRBJ2-1, the V gene TRBV7-6, with 9 bases fitting TRBD2. This CDR3 comprises 13 residues. Germline CDR1 reads SGHVS; CDR2 reads FNYEAQ. The V segment lost 5 bases and the J segment 8 bases; nucleotides outside the gene matches: 4. DNA for the CDR3: TGTGCCAGCAGCAGGGGACTAGCAGATGAGCAGTTCTTC. This sequence encodes CASSRGLADEQFF.

The genes are TRBV18 and TRBJ2-1, with 9 nucleotides matching TRBD1. This CDR3 region has 18 residues. J gave up 6 bases and V 2 bases, and 14 bases lay outside the gene matches. Germline V CDR1 and CDR2: KGHSH, LQKENI. The CDR3 is CASSPRVVHRTGANEQFF. As DNA, the CDR3 is TGTGCCAGCTCACCAAGGGTGGTCCATCGGACAGGGGCCAATGAGCAGTTCTTC.

The chain has TRBV4-1 and TRBJ1-1; D call uncertain. The CDR3 consists of 15 residues. Germline V gene sequence: CDR1 MGHRA, CDR2 YSYEKL. V was shortened by 4 bases and J by 1 base, with 13 bases between the two germline ends. Written as DNA, the CDR3 is TGCGCCAGCAGCCCCGGACGGGGAGAGAACACTGAAGCTTTCTTT. Encoded protein: CASSPGRGENTEAFF.

By proportion, this clone is large. The chain carries TRBV7-9 and TRBJ2-3; TRBD2 agrees at 14 bases. The V gene end was trimmed by 4 bases and the J gene end by 4 bases; junction bases not matched to a gene: 4. CDR1 and CDR2 from the germline V gene are SEHNR and FQNEAQ (reference sequence). This CDR3 comprises 16 residues. Here the CDR3 reads CASSSGLAGVADTQYF. The CDR3 DNA reads as TGTGCCAGCAGCTCGGGACTAGCGGGAGTTGCAGATACGCAGTATTTT.

The chain employs TRBV11-2 and TRBJ2-7, with unresolved D. Trimming removed 7 bases at V and 2 bases at J, with 9 bases between. The V gene's germline CDR1 is SGHAT and CDR2 FQNNGV. There are 12 residues in the CDR3. The CDR3 loop reads CASTQHTYEQYF. The DNA for the CDR3 is TGTGCCAGCACCCAACACACCTACGAGCAGTACTTC.

The chain employs TRBV10-2 and TRBJ2-5; the D call may be TRBD1 or TRBD2 (5 bases each). V shed 8 bases and J shed 5 bases, with 15 bases lying between them. Germline V gives CDR1 WSHSY, CDR2 SAAADI. CDR3 length equals 13 residues. The CDR3 sequence is CASVTGTGETQYF. CDR3 sequence (DNA): TGCGCCAGCGTGACCGGGACCGGCGAGACCCAGTACTTC.

The rearrangement uses TRBV15 and TRBJ2-5, with D hard to call. Germline V gives CDR1 LNHNV, CDR2 YYDKDF (reference sequence). The CDR3 is 15 residues long. V was clipped by 1 base and J by 5 bases, with 14 bases between them. The CDR3 DNA follows: TGTGCCACCAGCAGAGGTGGGGAAGTGTGGGAGACCCAGTACTTC. It translates to CATSRGGEVWETQYF.

The chain recombines TRBV5-4 with TRBJ2-3; 9 bases fit TRBD2. Germline trimming cut 4 bases from V and 5 bases from J; bases unmatched to any gene: 8. CDR1 is SGHNT, CDR2 YYREEE, per germline (reference sequence). This CDR3 has 15 residues. In DNA, the CDR3 is TGTGCCAGCAGCGGGCGGGAGGGCCGGAGAGATACGCAGTATTTT. The encoded protein is CASSGREGRRDTQYF.

The rearrangement joins TRBV4-1 to TRBJ2-7; 10 bases agree with TRBD2. The CDR3 runs 16 residues. The germline V gene has CDR1 MGHRA and CDR2 YSYEKL. The V segment lost 1 base and the J segment 2 bases; nucleotides outside the gene matches: 5. The CDR3 nucleotides are TGCGCCAGCAGCCAAGCCATAGCGGGAGGACCCTACGAGCAGTACTTC. Its translation is CASSQAIAGGPYEQYF.

This clone has only one observation. The chain joins TRBV29-1 to TRBJ1-1; D remains ambiguous. Deletions cut 4 bases from V and 2 bases from J, with 11 bases between. CDR1 is SQVTM, CDR2 ANQGSEA, per germline. This CDR3 has 13 residues. CDR3 nucleotides: TGCAGCGTTGTTTTCCTCTATAACACTGAAGCTTTCTTT. Translated, it gives CSVVFLYNTEAFF. Filled out from reference TRBV29-1 and TRBJ1-1, the complete variable domain reads SAVISQKPSRDICQRGTSLTIQCQVDSQVTMMFWYRQQPGQSLTLIATANQGSEATYESGFVIDKFPISRPNLTFSTLTVSNMSPEDSSIYLCSVVFLYNTEAFFGQGTRLTVV.

This chain connects TRBV11-3 to TRBJ2-1; no firm D call. The length of the CDR3 is 13 residues. Germline V gene lookup returns CDR1 SGHNT and CDR2 YENEEA. With 4 bases removed from V and 8 bases from J, the gap between germline ends came to 12 bases. The CDR3 DNA reads as TGTGCCAGCAGCTCCGACGCCCCCCATGAGCAGTTCTTC. Protein product: CASSSDAPHEQFF. Full variable domain (remainder filled in from reference TRBV11-3 and TRBJ2-1): EAGVVQSPRYKIIEKKQPVAFWCNPISGHNTLYWYLQNLGQGPELLIRYENEEAVDDSQLPKDRFSAERLKGVDSTLKIQPAELGDSAVYLCASSSDAPHEQFFGPGTRLTVL.

This rearrangement joins TRBV5-1 to TRBJ2-5; TRBD2 matches 8 bases. Germline V gene sequence: CDR1 SGHRS, CDR2 YFSETQ. V dropped 4 bases and J dropped 4; count of bases not matched to a gene: 18. This CDR3 is 18 amino acids long. CDR3 DNA: TGCGCCAGCAGCATGAACACCGGGACTAGAGGTGATCGAGAGACCCAGTACTTC. Its translation is CASSMNTGTRGDRETQYF.

The chain combines TRBV6-5 with TRBJ2-3; 8 bases agree with TRBD2. CDR3 length: 14 residues. The V gene's germline CDR1 is MNHEY and CDR2 SVGAGI. The V and J ends lost 9 bases and 0 bases, in that order; junction bases with no gene match: 5. The CDR3 loop reads CASSGGGSTDTQYF. Written as DNA, the CDR3 is TGTGCCAGTTCGGGGGGGGGAAGCACAGATACGCAGTATTTT.

The chain links TRBV27 to TRBJ2-1, with D possibly being TRBD2 (6 bases). This CDR3 region has 11 residues. The germline V gene encodes CDR1 MNHEY and CDR2 SMNVEV (reference sequence). Trimming left V 6 bases short and J 15 bases short, with 15 bases between. The CDR3 reads CASRFWGELFF. In DNA, the CDR3 is TGTGCCAGCAGATTTTGGGGGGAACTGTTCTTC.

This chain links TRBV21-1 with TRBJ1-4; the D call of TRBD1 is as the table states it, not checked on the DNA. TRBV21-1 is listed as a pseudogene. The CDR3 covers 18 residues. CDR3 coding DNA: TGTGCCAGCAGCAAAGATGGGACAGGGCCCCCTCTGGATGAAAAACTGTTTTTT. Translating gives CASSKDGTGPPLDEKLFF.

The chain recombines TRBV10-3 with TRBJ1-4; TRBD1 agrees at 9 bases. V trimming: 7 bases; J trimming: 6 bases; junction bases outside the gene matches: 9. In germline, CDR1 is ENHRY, CDR2 SYGVKD. The CDR3 runs to 15 residues. The CDR3 DNA is TGTGCCATCAAACAGGGGGCCGGGGGTGATGAAAAACTGTTTTTT. Its protein is CAIKQGAGGDEKLFF.

The V call is TRBV6-6, the J call TRBJ2-7, with TRBD1 matching 9 bases. V lost 0 bases, J lost 2 bases, and 5 bases stayed unmatched. The CDR3 spans 16 residues. Germline V CDR1 and CDR2: MNHNY, SVGAGI (reference sequence). The CDR3 DNA is TGTGCCAGCAGTTACTCGGGGGACAGGGAGACCTACGAGCAGTACTTC. It specifies CASSYSGDRETYEQYF.

The rearrangement links TRBV7-8 to TRBJ1-5; D is uncertain. The germline gives CDR1 SGHVS, CDR2 FQNEAQ. CDR3 length: 13 amino acids. V lost 1 base and J 6 bases, leaving 7 bases between the germline ends. For the CDR3, the DNA is TGTGCCAGCAGCTTAGAGGGTATTCAGCCCCAGCATTTT. The encoded protein is CASSLEGIQPQHF.

This clone was observed a few times. The CDR3 coding sequence is TGTGCCAGCAGTGAAGCGGGAGGGCACAATGAGCAGTTCTTC. As protein: CASSEAGGHNEQFF. The chain has TRBV6-1 and TRBJ2-1; 7 nucleotides align to TRBD2. The CDR3 has 14 residues. Per the germline V gene, CDR1 is MNHNS and CDR2 is SASEGT. The V gene end was trimmed by 0 bases and the J gene end by 5 bases; junction bases not matched to a gene: 1.

The J gene is TRBJ2-5, the V gene TRBV18; TRBD2 is a possible D gene (6 bases). Germline CDR1 KGHSH, CDR2 LQKENI. This CDR3 spans 16 amino acids. The germline V and J ends were trimmed by 0 bases and 5 bases, with 16 bases remaining between them. The CDR3 bases are TGTGCCAGCTCACCACCCTCCTCGGTAGGAGGGGAGACCCAGTACTTC. Its protein is CASSPPSSVGGETQYF.

This clone was counted only a few times. The chain joins TRBV25-1 to TRBJ2-1; D not resolved. This CDR3 region has 11 residues. V gave up 3 bases and J gave up 9 bases, with 6 bases separating them. Germline lookup yields CDR1 MGHDK and CDR2 SYGVNS. In DNA form, the CDR3 reads TGTGCCAGCAGTGATGTATTTGAGCAGTTCTTC. It translates to CASSDVFEQFF.

Notes on this clone: One end of the junction does not line up with germline, which may come from a read error. V is TRBV6-1 and J is TRBJ2-1; D remains unclear. CDR3 size: 15 residues. Germline-derived CDR1 and CDR2 are MNHNS and SASEGT. This CDR3 reads CASSEGNQAYNEQFF. The CDR3 DNA follows: TGTGCCAGCAGCGAAGGAAACCAGGCCTACAATGAGCAGTTCTTC.

The chain carries TRBV2 and TRBJ2-5; a possible D gene is TRBD2 (5 bases). The CDR3 loop spans 15 amino acids. V dropped 5 bases and J dropped 5 bases, with 18 bases sitting between them. Germline V gene data show CDR1 as SNHLY and CDR2 as FYNNEI. In DNA, the CDR3 is TGTGCCAGCAGTATAGGACTGACCTTCGGCGAGACCCAGTACTTC. Encoded protein: CASSIGLTFGETQYF.